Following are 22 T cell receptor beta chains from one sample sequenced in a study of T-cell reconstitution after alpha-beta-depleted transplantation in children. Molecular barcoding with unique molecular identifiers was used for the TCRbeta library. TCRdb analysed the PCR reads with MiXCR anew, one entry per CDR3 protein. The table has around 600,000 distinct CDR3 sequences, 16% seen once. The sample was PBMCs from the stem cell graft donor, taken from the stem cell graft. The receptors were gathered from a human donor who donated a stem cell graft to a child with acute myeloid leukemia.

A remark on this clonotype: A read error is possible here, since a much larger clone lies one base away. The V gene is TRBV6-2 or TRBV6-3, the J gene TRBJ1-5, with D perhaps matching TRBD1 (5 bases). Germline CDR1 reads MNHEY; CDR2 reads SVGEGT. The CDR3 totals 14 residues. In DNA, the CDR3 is TGTGCCGGCAGTTATGGGGGACCCAATCAGCCCCAGCATTTT. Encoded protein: CAGSYGGPNQPQHF.

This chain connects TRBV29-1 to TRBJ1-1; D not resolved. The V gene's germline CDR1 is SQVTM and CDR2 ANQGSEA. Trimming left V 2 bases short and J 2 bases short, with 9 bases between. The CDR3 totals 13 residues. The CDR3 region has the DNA TGCAGCGTTGAACCCCTTCTAAACACTGAAGCTTTCTTT. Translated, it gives CSVEPLLNTEAFF.

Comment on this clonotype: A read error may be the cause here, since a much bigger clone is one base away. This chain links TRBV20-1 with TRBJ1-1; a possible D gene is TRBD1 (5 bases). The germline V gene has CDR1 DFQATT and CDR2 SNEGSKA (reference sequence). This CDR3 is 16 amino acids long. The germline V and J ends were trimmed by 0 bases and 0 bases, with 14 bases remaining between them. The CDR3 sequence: CSARDYKGNLNTEAFF. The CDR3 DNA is TGCAGTGCTAGAGATTATAAGGGGAATCTGAACACTGAAGCTTTCTTT.

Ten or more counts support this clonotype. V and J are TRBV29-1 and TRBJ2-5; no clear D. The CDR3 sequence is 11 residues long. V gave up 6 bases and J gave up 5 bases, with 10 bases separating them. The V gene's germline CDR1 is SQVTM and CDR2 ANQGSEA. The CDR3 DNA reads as TGCAGCGTGGGAAATCTGGAGACCCAGTACTTC. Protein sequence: CSVGNLETQYF.

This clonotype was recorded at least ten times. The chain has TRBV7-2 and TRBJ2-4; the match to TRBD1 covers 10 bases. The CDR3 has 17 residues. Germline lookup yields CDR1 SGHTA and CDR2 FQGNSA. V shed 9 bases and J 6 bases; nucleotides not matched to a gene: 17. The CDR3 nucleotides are TGTGCCAGTAGCGTAGCGGGGACAGGGGTATATGTAAACATTCAGTACTTC. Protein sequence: CASSVAGTGVYVNIQYF.

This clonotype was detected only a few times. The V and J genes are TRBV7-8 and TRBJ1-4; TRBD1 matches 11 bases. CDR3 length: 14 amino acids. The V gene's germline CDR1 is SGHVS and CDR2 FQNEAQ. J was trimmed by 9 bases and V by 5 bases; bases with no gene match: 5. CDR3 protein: CASSPGTGGKKLFF. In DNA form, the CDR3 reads TGTGCCAGCAGCCCCGGGACAGGGGGGAAAAAACTGTTTTTT.

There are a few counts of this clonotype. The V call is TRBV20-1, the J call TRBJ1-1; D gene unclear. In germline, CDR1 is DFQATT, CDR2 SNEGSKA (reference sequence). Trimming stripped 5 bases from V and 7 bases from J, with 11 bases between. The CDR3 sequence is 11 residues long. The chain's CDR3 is CSAEDGFEAFF. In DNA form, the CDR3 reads TGCAGTGCTGAAGACGGGTTTGAAGCTTTCTTT.

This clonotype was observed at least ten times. CDR3 residues: CSARDSRDPGNYGYTF. DNA of the CDR3: TGCAGTGCTAGAGATTCTAGGGATCCGGGAAACTATGGCTACACCTTC. V gene TRBV20-1 combines with J gene TRBJ1-2; D call uncertain. This CDR3 spans 16 amino acids. Germline CDR1 DFQATT, CDR2 SNEGSKA (reference sequence). V was clipped by 0 bases and J by 2 bases, with 16 bases between them.

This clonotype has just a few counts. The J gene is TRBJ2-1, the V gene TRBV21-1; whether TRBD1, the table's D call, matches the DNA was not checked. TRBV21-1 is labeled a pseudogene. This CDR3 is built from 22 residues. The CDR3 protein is CASRRDRVPPNRHLFSYNEQFF. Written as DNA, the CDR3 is TGTGCCAGCAGGAGAGACAGGGTCCCACCCAATAGACACCTTTTCTCCTACAATGAGCAGTTCTTC.

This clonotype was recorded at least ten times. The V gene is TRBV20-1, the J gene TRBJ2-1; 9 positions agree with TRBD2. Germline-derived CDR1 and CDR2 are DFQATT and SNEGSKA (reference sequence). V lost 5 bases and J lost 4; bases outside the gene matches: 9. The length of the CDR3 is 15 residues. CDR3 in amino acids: CSAPYLAGLYNEQFF. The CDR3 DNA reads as TGCAGTGCTCCGTATCTAGCGGGGCTTTACAATGAGCAGTTCTTC.

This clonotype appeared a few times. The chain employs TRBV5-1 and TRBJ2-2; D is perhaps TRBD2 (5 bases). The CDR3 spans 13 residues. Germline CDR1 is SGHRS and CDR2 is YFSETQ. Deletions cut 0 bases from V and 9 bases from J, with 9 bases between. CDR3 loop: CASSLAAGWELFF. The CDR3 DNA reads TGCGCCAGCAGCTTGGCCGCGGGCTGGGAGCTGTTTTTT.

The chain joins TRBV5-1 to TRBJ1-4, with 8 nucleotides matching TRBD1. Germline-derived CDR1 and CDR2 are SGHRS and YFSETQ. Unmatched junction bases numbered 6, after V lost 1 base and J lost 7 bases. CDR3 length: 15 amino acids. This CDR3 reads CASSLRTGGSEKLFF. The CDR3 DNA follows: TGCGCCAGCAGCTTGAGAACAGGGGGTAGTGAAAAACTGTTTTTT.

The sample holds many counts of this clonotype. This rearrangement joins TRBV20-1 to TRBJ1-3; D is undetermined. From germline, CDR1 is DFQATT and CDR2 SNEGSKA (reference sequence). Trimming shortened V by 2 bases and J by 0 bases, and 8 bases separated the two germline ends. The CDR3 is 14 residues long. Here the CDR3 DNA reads TGCAGTGCTAGACCCAGGAGCTCTGGAAACACCATATATTTT. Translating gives CSARPRSSGNTIYF.

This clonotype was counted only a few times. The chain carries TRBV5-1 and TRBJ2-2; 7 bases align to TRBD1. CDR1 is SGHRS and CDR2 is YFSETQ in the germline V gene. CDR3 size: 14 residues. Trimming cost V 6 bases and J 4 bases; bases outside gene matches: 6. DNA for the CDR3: TGCGCCAGCAAGACAGGGCTACCCACCGGGGAGCTGTTTTTT. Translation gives CASKTGLPTGELFF.

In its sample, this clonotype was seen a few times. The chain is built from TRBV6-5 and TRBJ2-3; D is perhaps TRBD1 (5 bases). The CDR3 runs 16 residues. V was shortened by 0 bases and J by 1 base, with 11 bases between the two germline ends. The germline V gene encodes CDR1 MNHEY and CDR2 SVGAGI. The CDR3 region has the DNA TGTGCCAGCAGTTACTCACAGGTACACCGCACAGATACGCAGTATTTT. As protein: CASSYSQVHRTDTQYF.

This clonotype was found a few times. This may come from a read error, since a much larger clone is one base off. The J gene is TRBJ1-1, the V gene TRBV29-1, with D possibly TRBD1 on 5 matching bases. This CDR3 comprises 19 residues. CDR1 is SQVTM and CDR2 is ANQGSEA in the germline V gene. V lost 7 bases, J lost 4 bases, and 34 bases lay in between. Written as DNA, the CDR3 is TGCAGCGGCGGACTGGGGCTGAGGCGGTCCGGGCTTTCGGGCACTGAAGCTTTCTTT. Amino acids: CSGGLGLRRSGLSGTEAFF.

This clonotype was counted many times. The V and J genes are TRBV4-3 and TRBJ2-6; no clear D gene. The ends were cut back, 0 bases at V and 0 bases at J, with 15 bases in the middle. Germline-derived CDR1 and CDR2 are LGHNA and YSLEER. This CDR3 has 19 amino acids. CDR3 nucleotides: TGCGCCAGCAGCCAAGATCGGCCAGACCTAACCTCTGGGGCCAACGTCCTGACTTTC. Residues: CASSQDRPDLTSGANVLTF.

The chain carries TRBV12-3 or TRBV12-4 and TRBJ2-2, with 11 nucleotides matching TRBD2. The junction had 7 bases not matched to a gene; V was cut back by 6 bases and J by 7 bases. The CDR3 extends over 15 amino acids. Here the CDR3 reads CASSPSGGRGGELFF. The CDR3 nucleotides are TGTGCCAGCAGCCCTAGCGGGGGGCGAGGCGGGGAGCTGTTTTTT.

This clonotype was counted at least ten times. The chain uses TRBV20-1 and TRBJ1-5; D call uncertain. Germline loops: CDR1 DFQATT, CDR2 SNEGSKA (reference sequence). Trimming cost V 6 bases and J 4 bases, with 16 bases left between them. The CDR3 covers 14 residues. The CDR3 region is CSAKEEEENQPQHF. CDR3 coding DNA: TGCAGTGCCAAGGAGGAAGAAGAAAATCAGCCCCAGCATTTT.

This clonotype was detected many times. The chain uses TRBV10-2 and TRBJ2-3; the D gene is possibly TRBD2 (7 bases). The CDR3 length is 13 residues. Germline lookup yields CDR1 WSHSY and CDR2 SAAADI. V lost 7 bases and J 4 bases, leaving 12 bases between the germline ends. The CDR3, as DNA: TGCGCCAGCATTGGCGGGGGCGCAGATACGCAGTATTTT. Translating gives CASIGGGADTQYF.

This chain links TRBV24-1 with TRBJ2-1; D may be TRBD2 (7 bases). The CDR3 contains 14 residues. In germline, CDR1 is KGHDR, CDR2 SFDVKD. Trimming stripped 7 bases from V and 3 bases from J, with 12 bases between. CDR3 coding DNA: TGTGCCACCAGAGGGGGGGCCCTCTACAATGAGCAGTTCTTC. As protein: CATRGGALYNEQFF.

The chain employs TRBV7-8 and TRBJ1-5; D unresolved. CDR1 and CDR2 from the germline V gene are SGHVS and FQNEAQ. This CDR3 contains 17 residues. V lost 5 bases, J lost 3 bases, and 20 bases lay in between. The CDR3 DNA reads TGTGCCAGCAGCCCCTGGTACCCGGGCCCCTCCAATCAGCCCCAGCATTTT. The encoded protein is CASSPWYPGPSNQPQHF.